This TCR beta chain was recorded in a study of blood T cells in healthy people across ages. Overall study findings and caveats: Donor CMV status was unknown, possibly confounding expanded clonotype changes.

This clonotype has only one observation. Antigen specificity is unknown. Next came a second PCR, run for roughly 7 to 12 cycles, which used a sample-barcoded 5' primer along with a J-beta primer mix. TCRdb re-called the 5' RACE reads through MiXCR, storing one row per CDR3 protein. The sample lists roughly 860,000 distinct CDR3 sequences; around 62% were seen once. The CDR3 loop spans 14 amino acids. The V gene lost 6 bases and the J gene lost 7 bases, with 16 bases spanning the gap. The material sequenced was blood. The rearrangement joins TRBV12-3 or TRBV12-4 to TRBJ2-1; D is perhaps TRBD2 (5 bases). The clonotype comes from a man aged 25-45 years in good health. The CDR3 DNA follows: TGTGCCAGCAGATTTGGTCTTGGGGAGAATGAGCAGTTCTTC. It translates to CASRFGLGENEQFF.